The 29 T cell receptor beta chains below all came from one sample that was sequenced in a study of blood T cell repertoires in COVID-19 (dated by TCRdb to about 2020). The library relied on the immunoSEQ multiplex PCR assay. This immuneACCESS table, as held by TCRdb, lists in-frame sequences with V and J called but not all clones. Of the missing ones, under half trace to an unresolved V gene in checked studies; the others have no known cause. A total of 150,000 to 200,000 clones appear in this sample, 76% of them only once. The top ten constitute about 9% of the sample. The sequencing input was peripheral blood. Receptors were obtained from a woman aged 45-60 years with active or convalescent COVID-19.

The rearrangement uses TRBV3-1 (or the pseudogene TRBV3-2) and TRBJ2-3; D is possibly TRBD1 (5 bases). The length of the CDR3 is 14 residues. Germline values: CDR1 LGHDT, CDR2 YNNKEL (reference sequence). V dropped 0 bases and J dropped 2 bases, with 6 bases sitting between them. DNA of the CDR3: TGTGCCAGCAGCCAAGAGGACATCACAGATACGCAGTATTTT. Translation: CASSQEDITDTQYF.

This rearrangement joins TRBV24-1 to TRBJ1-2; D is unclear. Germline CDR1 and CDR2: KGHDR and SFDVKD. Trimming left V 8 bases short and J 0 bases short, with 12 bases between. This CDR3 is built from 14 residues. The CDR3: CATIQTKSNYGYTF. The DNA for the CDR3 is TGTGCCACCATACAGACTAAGTCTAACTATGGCTACACCTTC.

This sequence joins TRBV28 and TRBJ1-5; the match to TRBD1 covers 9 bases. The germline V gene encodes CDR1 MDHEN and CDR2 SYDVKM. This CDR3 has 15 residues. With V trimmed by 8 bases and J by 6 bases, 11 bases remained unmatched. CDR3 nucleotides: TGTGCCAGCGAGCAGGGGACAGGGAATGGTCAGCCCCAGCATTTT. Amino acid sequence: CASEQGTGNGQPQHF.

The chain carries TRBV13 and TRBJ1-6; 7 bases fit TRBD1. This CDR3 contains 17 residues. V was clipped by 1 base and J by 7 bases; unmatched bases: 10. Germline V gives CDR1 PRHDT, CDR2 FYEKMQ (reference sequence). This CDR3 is CASSLAGAGTVNSPLHF. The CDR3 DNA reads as TGTGCCAGCAGCTTAGCGGGGGCCGGGACAGTGAATTCACCCCTCCACTTT.

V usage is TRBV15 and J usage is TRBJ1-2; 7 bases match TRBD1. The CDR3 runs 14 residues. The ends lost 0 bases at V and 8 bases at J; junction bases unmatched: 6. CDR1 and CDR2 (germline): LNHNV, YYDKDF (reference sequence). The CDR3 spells CATSRDQGTVGYTF. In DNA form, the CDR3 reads TGTGCCACCAGCAGAGATCAAGGGACAGTAGGCTACACCTTC. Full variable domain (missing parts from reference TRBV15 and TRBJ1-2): DAMVIQNPRYQVTQFGKPVTLSCSQTLNHNVMYWYQQKSSQAPKLLFHYYDKDFNNEADTPDNFQSRRPNTSFCFLDIRSPGLGDTAMYLCATSRDQGTVGYTFGSGTRLTVV.

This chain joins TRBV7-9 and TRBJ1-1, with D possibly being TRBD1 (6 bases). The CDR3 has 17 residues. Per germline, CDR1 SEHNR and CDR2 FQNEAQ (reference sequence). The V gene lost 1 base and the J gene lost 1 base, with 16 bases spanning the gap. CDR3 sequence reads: CASSLDLIGQRNTEAFF. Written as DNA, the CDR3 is TGTGCCAGCAGCTTAGACCTAATAGGACAGAGGAACACTGAAGCTTTCTTT.

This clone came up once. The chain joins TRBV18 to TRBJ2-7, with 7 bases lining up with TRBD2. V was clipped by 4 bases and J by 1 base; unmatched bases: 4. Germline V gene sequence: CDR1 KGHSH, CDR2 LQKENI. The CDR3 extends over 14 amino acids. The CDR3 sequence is CASSQGRDSYEQYF. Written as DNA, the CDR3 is TGTGCCAGCTCACAGGGGAGGGATTCCTACGAGCAGTACTTC.

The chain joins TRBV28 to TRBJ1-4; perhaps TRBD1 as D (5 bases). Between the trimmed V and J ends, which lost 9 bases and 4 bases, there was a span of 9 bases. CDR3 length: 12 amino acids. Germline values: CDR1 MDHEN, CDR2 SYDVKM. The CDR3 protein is CASQGYNEKLFF. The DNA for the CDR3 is TGTGCCAGTCAGGGTTATAATGAAAAACTGTTTTTT.

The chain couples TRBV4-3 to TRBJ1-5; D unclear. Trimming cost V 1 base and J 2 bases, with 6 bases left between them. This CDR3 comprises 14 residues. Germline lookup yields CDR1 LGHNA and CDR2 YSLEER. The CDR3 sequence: CASSQVLGNQPQHF. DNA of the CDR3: TGCGCCAGCAGCCAAGTCTTAGGCAATCAGCCCCAGCATTTT.

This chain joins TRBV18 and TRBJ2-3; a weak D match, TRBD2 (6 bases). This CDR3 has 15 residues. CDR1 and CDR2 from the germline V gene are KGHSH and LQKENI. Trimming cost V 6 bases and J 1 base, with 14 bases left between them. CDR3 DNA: TGTGCCAGCTCCCGGGGGTTAGTCGGCACAGATACGCAGTATTTT. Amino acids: CASSRGLVGTDTQYF.

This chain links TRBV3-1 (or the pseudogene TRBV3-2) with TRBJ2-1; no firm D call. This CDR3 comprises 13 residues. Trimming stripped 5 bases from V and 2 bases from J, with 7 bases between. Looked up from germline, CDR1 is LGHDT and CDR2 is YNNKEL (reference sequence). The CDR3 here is CASSVRAYNEQFF. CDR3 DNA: TGTGCCAGCAGCGTCCGGGCCTACAATGAGCAGTTCTTC.

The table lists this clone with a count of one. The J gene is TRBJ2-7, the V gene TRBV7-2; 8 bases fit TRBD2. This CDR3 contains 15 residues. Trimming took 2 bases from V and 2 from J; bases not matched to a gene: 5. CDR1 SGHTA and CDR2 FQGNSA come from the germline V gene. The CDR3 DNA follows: TGTGCCAGCAGCTTAAATAGCGGGGTGACCTACGAGCAGTACTTC. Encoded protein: CASSLNSGVTYEQYF.

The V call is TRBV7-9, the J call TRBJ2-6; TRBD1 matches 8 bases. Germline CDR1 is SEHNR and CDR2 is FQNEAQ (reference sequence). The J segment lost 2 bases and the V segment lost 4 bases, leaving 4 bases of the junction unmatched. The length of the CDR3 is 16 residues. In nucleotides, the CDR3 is TGTGCCAGCAGCTCGAAGGACAGGGCTGGGGCCAACGTCCTGACTTTC. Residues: CASSSKDRAGANVLTF.

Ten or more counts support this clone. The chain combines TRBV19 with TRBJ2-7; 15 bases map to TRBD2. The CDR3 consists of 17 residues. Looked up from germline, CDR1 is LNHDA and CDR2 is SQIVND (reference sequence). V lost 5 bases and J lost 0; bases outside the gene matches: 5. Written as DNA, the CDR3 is TGTGCCAGTAGTCGGACTAGCGGGAGGGCGAGCTCCTACGAGCAGTACTTC. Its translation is CASSRTSGRASSYEQYF.

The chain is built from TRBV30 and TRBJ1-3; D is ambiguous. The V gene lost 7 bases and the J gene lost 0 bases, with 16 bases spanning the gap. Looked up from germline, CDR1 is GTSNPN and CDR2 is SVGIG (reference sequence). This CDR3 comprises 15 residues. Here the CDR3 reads CASFGGSYSGNTIYF. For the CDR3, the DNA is TGTGCCTCCTTCGGTGGGAGTTACTCTGGAAACACCATATATTTT.

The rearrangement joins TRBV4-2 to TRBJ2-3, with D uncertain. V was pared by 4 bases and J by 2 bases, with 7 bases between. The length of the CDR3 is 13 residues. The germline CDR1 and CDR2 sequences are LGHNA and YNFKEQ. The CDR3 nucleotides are TGTGCCAGCAGCCGTTTATCCACAGATACGCAGTATTTT. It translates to CASSRLSTDTQYF.

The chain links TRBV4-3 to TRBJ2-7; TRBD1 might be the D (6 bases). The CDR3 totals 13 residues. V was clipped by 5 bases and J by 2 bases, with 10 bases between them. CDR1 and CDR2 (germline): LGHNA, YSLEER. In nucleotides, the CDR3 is TGCGCCAGCAGCTACAGGGTAGCCTACGAGCAGTACTTC. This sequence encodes CASSYRVAYEQYF.

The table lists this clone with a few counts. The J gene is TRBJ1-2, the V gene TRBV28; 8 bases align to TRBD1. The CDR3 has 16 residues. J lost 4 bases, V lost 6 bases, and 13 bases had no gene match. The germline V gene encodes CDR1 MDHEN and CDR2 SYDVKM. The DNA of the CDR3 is TGTGCCAGCAGCTTAAAGCCCGGACAGGGAACCTATGGCTACACCTTC. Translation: CASSLKPGQGTYGYTF.

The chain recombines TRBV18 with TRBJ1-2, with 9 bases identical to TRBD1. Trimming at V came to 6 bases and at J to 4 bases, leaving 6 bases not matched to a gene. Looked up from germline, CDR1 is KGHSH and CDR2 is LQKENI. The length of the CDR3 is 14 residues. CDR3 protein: CASSTLDRGYGYTF. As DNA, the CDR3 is TGTGCCAGCTCGACCCTGGACAGGGGCTATGGCTACACCTTC.

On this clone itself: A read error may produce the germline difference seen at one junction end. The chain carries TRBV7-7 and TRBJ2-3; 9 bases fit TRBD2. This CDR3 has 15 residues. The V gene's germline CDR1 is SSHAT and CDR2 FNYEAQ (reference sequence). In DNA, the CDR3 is TGTGCTAGCAGCAATAGCGGGGGAGGCACAGATACGCAGTATTTT. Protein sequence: CASSNSGGGTDTQYF. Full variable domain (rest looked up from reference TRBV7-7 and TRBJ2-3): GAGVSQSPRYKVTKRGQDVTLRCDPISSHATLYWYQQALGQGPEFLTYFNYEAQPDKSGLPSDRFSAERPEGSISTLTIQRTEQRDSAMYRCASSNSGGGTDTQYFGPGTRLTVL.

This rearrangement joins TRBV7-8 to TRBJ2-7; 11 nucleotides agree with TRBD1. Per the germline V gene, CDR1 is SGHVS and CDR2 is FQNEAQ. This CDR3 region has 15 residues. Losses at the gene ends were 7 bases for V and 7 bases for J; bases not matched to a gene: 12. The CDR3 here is CASTPFRTGGIEQYF. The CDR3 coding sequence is TGTGCCAGCACCCCCTTCCGGACAGGGGGCATAGAGCAGTACTTC.

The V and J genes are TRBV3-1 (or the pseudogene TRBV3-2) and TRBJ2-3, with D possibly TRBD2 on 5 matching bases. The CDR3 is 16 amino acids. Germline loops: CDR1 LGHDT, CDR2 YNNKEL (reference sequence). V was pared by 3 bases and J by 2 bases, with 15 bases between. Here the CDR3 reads CASSQGRGVDTDTQYF. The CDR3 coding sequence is TGTGCCAGCAGCCAGGGTCGGGGAGTGGACACAGATACGCAGTATTTT.

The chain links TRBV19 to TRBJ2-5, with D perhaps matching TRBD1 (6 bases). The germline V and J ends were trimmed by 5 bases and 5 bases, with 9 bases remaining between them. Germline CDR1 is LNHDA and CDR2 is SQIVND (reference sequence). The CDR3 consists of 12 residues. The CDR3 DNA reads TGTGCCAGTAGTCAGGGGCGCGAGACCCAGTACTTC. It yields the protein CASSQGRETQYF.

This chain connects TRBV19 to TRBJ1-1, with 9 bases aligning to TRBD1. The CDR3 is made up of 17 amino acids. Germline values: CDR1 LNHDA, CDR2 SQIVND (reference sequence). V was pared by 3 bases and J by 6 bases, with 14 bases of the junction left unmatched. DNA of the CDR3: TGTGCCAGTAGTATTCGGCCGGGGACAGGGATCAACCCTGAAGCTTTCTTT. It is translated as CASSIRPGTGINPEAFF.

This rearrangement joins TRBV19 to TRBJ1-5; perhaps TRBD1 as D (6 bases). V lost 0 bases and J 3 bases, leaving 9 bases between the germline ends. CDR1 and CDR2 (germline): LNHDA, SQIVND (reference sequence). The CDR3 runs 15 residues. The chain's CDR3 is CASSIDGQNNQPQHF. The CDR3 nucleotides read TGTGCCAGTAGTATAGACGGACAGAACAATCAGCCCCAGCATTTT.

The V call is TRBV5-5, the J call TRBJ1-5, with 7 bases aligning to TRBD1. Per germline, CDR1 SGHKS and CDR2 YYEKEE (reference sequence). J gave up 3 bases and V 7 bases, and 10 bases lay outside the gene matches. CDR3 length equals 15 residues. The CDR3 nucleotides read TGTGCCAGCTCCCAATCGACAGGGCCCAATCAGCCCCAGCATTTT. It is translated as CASSQSTGPNQPQHF.

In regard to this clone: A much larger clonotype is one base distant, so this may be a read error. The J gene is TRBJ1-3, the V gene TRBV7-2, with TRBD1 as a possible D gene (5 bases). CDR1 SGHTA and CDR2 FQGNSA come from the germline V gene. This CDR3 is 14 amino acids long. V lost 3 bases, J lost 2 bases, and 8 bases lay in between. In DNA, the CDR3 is TGTGCCAGCAGCTTGGGGGGGACTGGAAACACCATATATTTT. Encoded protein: CASSLGGTGNTIYF.

CDR3 loop: CASSPDLRAEAFF. CDR3 DNA sequence: TGTGCCAGCAGCCCCGACCTTCGGGCTGAAGCTTTCTTT. The chain employs TRBV28 and TRBJ1-1; D is ambiguous. CDR1 and CDR2 from the germline V gene are MDHEN and SYDVKM. Trimming took 6 bases from V and 6 from J, leaving 14 bases between them. CDR3 length: 13 amino acids. The complete variable domain, with remaining parts taken from reference TRBV28 and TRBJ1-1, reads DVKVTQSSRYLVKRTGEKVFLECVQDMDHENMFWYRQDPGLGLRLIYFSYDVKMKEKGDIPEGYSVSREKKERFSLILESASTNQTSMYLCASSPDLRAEAFFGQGTRLTVV.

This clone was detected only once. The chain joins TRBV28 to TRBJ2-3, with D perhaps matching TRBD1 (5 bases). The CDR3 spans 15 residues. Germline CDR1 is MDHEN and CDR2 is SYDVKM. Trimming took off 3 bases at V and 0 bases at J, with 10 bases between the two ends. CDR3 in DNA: TGTGCCAGCAGTTTTGGGGCAGGGAGCACAGATACGCAGTATTTT. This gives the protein CASSFGAGSTDTQYF.